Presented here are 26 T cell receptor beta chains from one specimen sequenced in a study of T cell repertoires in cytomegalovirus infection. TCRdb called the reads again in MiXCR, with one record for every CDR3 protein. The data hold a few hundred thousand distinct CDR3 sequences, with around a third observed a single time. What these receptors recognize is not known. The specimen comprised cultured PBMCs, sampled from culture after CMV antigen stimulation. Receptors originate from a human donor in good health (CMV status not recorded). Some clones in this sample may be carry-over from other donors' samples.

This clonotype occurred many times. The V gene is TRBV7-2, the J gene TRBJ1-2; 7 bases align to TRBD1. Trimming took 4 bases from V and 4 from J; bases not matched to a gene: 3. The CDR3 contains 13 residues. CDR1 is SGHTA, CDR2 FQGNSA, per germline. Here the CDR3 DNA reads TGTGCCAGCAGCTCGGGACAGACCTATGGCTACACCTTC. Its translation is CASSSGQTYGYTF.

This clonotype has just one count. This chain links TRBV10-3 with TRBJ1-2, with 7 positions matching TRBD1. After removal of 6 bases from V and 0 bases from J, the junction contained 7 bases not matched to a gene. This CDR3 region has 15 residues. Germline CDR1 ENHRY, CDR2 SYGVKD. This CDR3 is CAISPDRAANYGYTF. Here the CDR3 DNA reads TGTGCCATCAGCCCCGACAGGGCCGCTAACTATGGCTACACCTTC.

CDR3 in amino acids: CASSTSGRTHSGELFF. The CDR3 region has the DNA TGTGCCAGTAGTACTAGCGGGAGGACCCACAGCGGGGAGCTGTTTTTT. The rearrangement uses TRBV19 and TRBJ2-2, with 11 nucleotides matching TRBD2. Trimming took 4 bases from V and 7 from J; bases not matched to a gene: 8. The CDR3 length is 16 residues. The germline gives CDR1 LNHDA, CDR2 SQIVND (reference sequence).

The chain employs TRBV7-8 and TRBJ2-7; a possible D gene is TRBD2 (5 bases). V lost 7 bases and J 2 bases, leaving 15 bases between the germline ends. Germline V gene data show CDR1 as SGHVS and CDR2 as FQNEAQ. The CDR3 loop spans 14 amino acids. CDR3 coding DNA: TGTGCCAGCACCAACACTACTAGACCCTACGAGCAGTACGTC. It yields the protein CASTNTTRPYEQYV.

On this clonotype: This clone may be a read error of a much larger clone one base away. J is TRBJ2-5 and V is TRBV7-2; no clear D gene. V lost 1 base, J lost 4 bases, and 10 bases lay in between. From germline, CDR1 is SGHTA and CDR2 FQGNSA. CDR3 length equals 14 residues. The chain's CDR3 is CASSLGAHLETQYF. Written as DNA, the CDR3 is TGTGCCAGCAGCTTAGGGGCGCATCTAGAGACCCAGTACTTC.

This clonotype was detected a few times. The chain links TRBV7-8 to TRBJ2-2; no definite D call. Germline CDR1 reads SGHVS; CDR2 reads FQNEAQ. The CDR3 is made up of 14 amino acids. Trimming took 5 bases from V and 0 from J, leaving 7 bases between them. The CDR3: CASSRTANTGELFF. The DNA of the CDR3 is TGTGCCAGCAGCCGGACCGCGAACACCGGGGAGCTGTTTTTT.

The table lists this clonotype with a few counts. CDR3 coding DNA: TGTGCCAGCACCTCGACAGTTATGAACACTGAAGCTTTCTTT. Translation gives CASTSTVMNTEAFF. The chain carries TRBV6-2 or TRBV6-3 and TRBJ1-1; D perhaps matches TRBD1 (5 bases). This CDR3 contains 14 residues. V dropped 7 bases and J dropped 0 bases, with 12 bases sitting between them. The germline V gene has CDR1 MNHEY and CDR2 SVGEGT.

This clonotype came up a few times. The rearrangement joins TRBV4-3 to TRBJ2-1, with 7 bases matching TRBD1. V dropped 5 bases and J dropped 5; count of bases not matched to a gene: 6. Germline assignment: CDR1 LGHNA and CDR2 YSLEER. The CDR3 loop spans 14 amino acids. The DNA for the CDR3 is TGCGCCAGCAGCTCCCGGACAGGAGACAATGAGCAGTTCTTC. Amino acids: CASSSRTGDNEQFF.

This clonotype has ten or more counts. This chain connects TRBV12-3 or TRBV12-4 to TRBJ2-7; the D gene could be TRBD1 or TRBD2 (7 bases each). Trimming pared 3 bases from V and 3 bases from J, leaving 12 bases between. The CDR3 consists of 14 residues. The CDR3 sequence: CASSFQGGSYEQYF. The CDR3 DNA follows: TGTGCCAGCAGTTTTCAGGGGGGGAGCTACGAGCAGTACTTC.

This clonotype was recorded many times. CDR3 region: CASSLTGVLETQYF. DNA for the CDR3: TGTGCCAGCAGCTTGACAGGGGTACTAGAGACCCAGTACTTC. The chain is built from TRBV5-5 and TRBJ2-5, with 7 positions matching TRBD1. The ends lost 1 base at V and 4 bases at J; junction bases unmatched: 4. Germline lookup yields CDR1 SGHKS and CDR2 YYEKEE (reference sequence). CDR3 size: 14 residues.

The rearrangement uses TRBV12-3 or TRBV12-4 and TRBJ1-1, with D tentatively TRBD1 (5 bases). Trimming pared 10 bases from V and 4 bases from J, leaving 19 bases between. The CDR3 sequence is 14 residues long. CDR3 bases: TGTGCCATAGAAGACAGTTTCCCCAGCACTGAAGCTTTCTTT. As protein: CAIEDSFPSTEAFF.

The CDR3 DNA sequence: TGTGCCAGCAGCTTATTCCCGACAGGGGGTCGTAATCAGCCCCAGCATTTT. Translation gives CASSLFPTGGRNQPQHF. V usage is TRBV7-2 and J usage is TRBJ1-5; TRBD1 matches at 9 bases. Germline trimming cut 2 bases from V and 4 bases from J; bases unmatched to any gene: 9. Germline V lookup: CDR1 SGHTA, CDR2 FQGNSA. The CDR3 loop spans 17 amino acids.

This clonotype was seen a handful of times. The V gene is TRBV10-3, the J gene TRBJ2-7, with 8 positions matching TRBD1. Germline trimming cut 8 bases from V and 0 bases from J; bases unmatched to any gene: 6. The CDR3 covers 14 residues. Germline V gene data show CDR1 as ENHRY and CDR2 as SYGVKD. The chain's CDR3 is CAIQGTGSSYEQYF. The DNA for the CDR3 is TGTGCCATCCAGGGGACAGGTTCCTCCTACGAGCAGTACTTC.

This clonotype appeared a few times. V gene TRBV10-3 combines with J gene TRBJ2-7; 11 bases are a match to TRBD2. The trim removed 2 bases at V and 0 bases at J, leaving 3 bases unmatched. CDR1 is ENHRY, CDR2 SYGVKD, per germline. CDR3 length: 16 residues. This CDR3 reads CAISEGTSGSSYEQYF. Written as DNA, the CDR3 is TGTGCCATCAGTGAGGGGACTAGCGGAAGCTCCTACGAGCAGTACTTC.

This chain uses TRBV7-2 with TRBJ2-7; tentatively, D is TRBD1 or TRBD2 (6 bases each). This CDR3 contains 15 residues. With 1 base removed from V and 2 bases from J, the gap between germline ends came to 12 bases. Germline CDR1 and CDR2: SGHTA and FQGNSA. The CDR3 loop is CASSLEGGVTYEQYF. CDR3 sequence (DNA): TGTGCCAGCAGCTTAGAGGGGGGCGTAACCTACGAGCAGTACTTC.

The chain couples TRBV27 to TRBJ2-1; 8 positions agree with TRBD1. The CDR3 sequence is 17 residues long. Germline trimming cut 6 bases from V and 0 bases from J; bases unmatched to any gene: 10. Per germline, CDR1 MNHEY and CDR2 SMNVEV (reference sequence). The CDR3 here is CASSQQGGTSSYNEQFF. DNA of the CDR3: TGTGCCAGCAGCCAACAGGGGGGTACTAGCTCCTACAATGAGCAGTTCTTC.

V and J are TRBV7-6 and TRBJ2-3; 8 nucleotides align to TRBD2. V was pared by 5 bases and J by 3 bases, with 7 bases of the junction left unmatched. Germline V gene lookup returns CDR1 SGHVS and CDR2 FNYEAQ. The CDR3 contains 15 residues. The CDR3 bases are TGTGCCAGCAGCGAAACAGCGGGAGCGACAGATACGCAGTATTTT. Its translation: CASSETAGATDTQYF.

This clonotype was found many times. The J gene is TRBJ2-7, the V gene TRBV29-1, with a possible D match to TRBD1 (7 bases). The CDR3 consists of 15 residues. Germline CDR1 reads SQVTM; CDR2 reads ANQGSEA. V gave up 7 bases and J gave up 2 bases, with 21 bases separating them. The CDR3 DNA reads TGCAGCGCCGCAGGGGGGTGGGGGGCGGCCTACGAGCAGTACTTC. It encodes CSAAGGWGAAYEQYF.

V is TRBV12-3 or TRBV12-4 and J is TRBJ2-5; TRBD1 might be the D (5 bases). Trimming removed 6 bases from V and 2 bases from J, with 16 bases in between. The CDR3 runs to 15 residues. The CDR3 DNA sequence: TGTGCCAGCAGACACGGAGACAGAGAGCAAGAGACCCAGTACTTC. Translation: CASRHGDREQETQYF.

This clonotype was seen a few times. The CDR3 spells CASSSPHYEQYV. DNA for the CDR3: TGTGCCAGCAGTTCACCCCACTACGAGCAGTACGTC. The V call is TRBV6-2 or TRBV6-3, the J call TRBJ2-7; D ambiguous. CDR1 MNHEY and CDR2 SVGEGT come from the germline V gene. The CDR3 runs to 12 residues. The V and J ends lost 4 bases and 3 bases respectively, with 7 bases between them.

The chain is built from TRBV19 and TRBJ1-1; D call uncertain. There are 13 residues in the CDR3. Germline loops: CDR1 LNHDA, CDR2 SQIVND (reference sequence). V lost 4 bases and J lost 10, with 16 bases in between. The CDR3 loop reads CASSTDTGPRAFF. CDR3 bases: TGTGCCAGTAGTACCGACACCGGCCCGAGAGCTTTCTTT.

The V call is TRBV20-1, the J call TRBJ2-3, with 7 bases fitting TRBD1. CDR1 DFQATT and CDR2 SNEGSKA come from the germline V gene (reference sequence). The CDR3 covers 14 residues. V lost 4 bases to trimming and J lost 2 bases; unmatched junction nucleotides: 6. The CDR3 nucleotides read TGCAGTGCTAAAGACAGGGTGATCACAGATACGCAGTATTTT. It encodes CSAKDRVITDTQYF.

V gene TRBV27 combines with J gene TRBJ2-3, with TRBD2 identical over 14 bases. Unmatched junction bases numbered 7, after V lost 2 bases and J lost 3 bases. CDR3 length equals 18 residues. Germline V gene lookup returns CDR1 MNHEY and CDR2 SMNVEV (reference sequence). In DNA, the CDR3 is TGTGCCAGCAGTTTAGCGGGACTAGCGGGAGATAAAACAGATACGCAGTATTTT. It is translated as CASSLAGLAGDKTDTQYF.

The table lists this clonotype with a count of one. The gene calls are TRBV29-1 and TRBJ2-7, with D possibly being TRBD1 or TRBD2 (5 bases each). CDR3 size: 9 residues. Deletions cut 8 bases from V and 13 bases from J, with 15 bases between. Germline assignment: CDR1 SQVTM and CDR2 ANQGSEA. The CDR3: CSSGAGEYV. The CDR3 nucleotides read TGCAGCTCCGGGGCAGGCGAATACGTC.

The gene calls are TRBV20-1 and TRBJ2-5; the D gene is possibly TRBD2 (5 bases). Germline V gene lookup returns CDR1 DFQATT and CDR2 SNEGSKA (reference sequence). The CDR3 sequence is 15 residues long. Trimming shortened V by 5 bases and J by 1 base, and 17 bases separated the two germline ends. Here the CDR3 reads CSASVNRLPQETQYF. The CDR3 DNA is TGCAGTGCTTCGGTTAATCGACTACCCCAAGAGACCCAGTACTTC.

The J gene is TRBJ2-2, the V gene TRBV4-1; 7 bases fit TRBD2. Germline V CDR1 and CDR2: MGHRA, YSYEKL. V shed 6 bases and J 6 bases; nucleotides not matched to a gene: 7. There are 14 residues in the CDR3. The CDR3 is CASRPRGSAGELFF. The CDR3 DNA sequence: TGCGCCAGCAGGCCGCGGGGGAGCGCCGGGGAGCTGTTTTTT.